A selection of T cell receptor beta chains follows, all from one sample in a study of OX40 agonist ivuxolimab in advanced cancers. The assay was immunoSEQ multiplex PCR, and TCRdb's table has in-frame clones only and misses some. The sample includes approximately 71,000 clones, around 94% of them seen just once. This material consisted of CD4+ or CD8+ T cells sorted from blood, taken in a trial of the OX40 agonist ivuxolimab. The receptors derive from an adult with an advanced solid tumor such as melanoma, head and neck, liver or kidney cancer. Both conserved end residues are part of each CDR3. The order of the fields is D gene, clone size, V gene, J gene, CDR3 DNA, CDR3 protein. The D gene is left open where the match is weak. The listing skips clone size in some rows; elsewhere it reads once, few, many or a size class.

d_gene: .
abundance: .
v_gene: TRBV19
j_gene: TRBJ2-7
CDR3nt: TGTGCCAGTAGGGGGGGCTACGAGCAGTACTTC
CDR3aa: CASRGGYEQYF

d_gene: TRBD1
abundance: .
v_gene: TRBV4-3
j_gene: TRBJ2-2
CDR3nt: TGCGCCAGCAGCCCTAGGGACAGGGATAGCGGGGAGCTGTTTTTT
CDR3aa: CASSPRDRDSGELFF

d_gene: .
abundance: .
v_gene: TRBV7-9
j_gene: TRBJ2-7
CDR3nt: TGTGCCAGCAGCGCCAGCGGACAGACTCTACCCTACGAGCAGTACTTC
CDR3aa: CASSASGQTLPYEQYF

d_gene: .
abundance: .
v_gene: TRBV9
j_gene: TRBJ1-6
CDR3nt: TGTGCCAGCAGCGTAGGAACAAGCGAAAGGGCACCCCTCCACTTT
CDR3aa: CASSVGTSERAPLHF

d_gene: .
abundance: .
v_gene: TRBV6-5
j_gene: TRBJ1-1
CDR3nt: TGTGCCAGCAGTTTGGTCCCGGCAGGTGAAGCTTTCTTT
CDR3aa: CASSLVPAGEAFF

d_gene: .
abundance: .
v_gene: TRBV7-9
j_gene: TRBJ2-7
CDR3nt: TGTGCCAGCAGCTCGTGGACTCGGAGCTACGAGCAGTACTTC
CDR3aa: CASSSWTRSYEQYF

d_gene: .
abundance: once
v_gene: TRBV7-6
j_gene: TRBJ1-5
CDR3nt: TGTGCCAGCAGCTTAGGGTTCTCAGGGAGTAATCAGCCCCAGCATTTT
CDR3aa: CASSLGFSGSNQPQHF

d_gene: .
abundance: few
v_gene: TRBV4-1
j_gene: TRBJ1-1
CDR3nt: TGCGCCAGCAGCCAAGTGGGAATGAACACTGAAGCTTTCTTT
CDR3aa: CASSQVGMNTEAFF

d_gene: .
abundance: .
v_gene: TRBV19
j_gene: TRBJ2-1
CDR3nt: TGTGCCAGTAGTCCGGGGAGCTCCTACAATGAGCAGTTCTTC
CDR3aa: CASSPGSSYNEQFF

d_gene: TRBD1
abundance: .
v_gene: TRBV11-2
j_gene: TRBJ2-1
CDR3nt: TGTGCCAGCAGCTTAGGTACAGGGGGTTTAAATGAGCAGTTCTTC
CDR3aa: CASSLGTGGLNEQFF

d_gene: .
abundance: .
v_gene: TRBV9
j_gene: TRBJ1-2
CDR3nt: TGTGCCAGCAGCGTATTCGGGGGTATGGGTGGCTACACCTTC
CDR3aa: CASSVFGGMGGYTF

d_gene: .
abundance: .
v_gene: TRBV29-1
j_gene: TRBJ2-7
CDR3nt: TGCAGCGTCCTACAGGGCTACGAGCAGTACTTC
CDR3aa: CSVLQGYEQYF

d_gene: .
abundance: .
v_gene: TRBV5-1
j_gene: TRBJ2-4
CDR3nt: TGCGCCAGCAGCCCCCGAAATCATGGGCTGGACGAAAACATTCAGTACTTC
CDR3aa: CASSPRNHGLDENIQYF

d_gene: .
abundance: .
v_gene: TRBV28
j_gene: TRBJ2-7
CDR3nt: TGTGCCAGCAGTCTGGGATCCTACGAGCAGTACTTC
CDR3aa: CASSLGSYEQYF

d_gene: .
abundance: .
v_gene: TRBV4-1
j_gene: TRBJ2-7
CDR3nt: TGCGCCAGCAGCCAACCGGACCGGCGCGGGTACGAGCAGTACTTC
CDR3aa: CASSQPDRRGYEQYF

d_gene: .
abundance: .
v_gene: TRBV5-4
j_gene: TRBJ1-1
CDR3nt: TGTGCCAGCAGCTCCCCCGGGAACACTGAAGCTTTCTTT
CDR3aa: CASSSPGNTEAFF

d_gene: TRBD1
abundance: .
v_gene: TRBV27
j_gene: TRBJ1-1
CDR3nt: TGTGCCAGCAGTCAAGGACAGGTAAACACTGAAGCTTTCTTT
CDR3aa: CASSQGQVNTEAFF

d_gene: .
abundance: once
v_gene: TRBV4-1
j_gene: TRBJ2-1
CDR3nt: TGCGCCAGCAGCCAAGAGGTCATAGACAATGAGCAGTTCTTC
CDR3aa: CASSQEVIDNEQFF

d_gene: TRBD2
abundance: .
v_gene: TRBV28
j_gene: TRBJ2-2
CDR3nt: TGTGCCAGCAGTTTGAGGCTAGCGGGAGCGGCCACCGGGGAGCTGTTTTTT
CDR3aa: CASSLRLAGAATGELFF

d_gene: .
abundance: .
v_gene: TRBV6-5
j_gene: TRBJ2-2
CDR3nt: TGTGCCAGTACTGTTGACAGTGGGGACGGGGAGCTGTTTTTT
CDR3aa: CASTVDSGDGELFF

d_gene: TRBD1
abundance: .
v_gene: TRBV7-2
j_gene: TRBJ1-2
CDR3nt: TGTGCCAGCAGCCCAGAAGTACAGGGGACCTATGGCTACACCTTC
CDR3aa: CASSPEVQGTYGYTF

d_gene: TRBD1
abundance: .
v_gene: TRBV7-6
j_gene: TRBJ1-2
CDR3nt: TGTGCCAGCAGCCCCCGGACCGGGACAGAATATGATTTTAACTATGGCTACACCTTC
CDR3aa: CASSPRTGTEYDFNYGYTF